Each of the 29 T cell receptor beta chains below was sequenced from the same sample in a study of long-term antiretroviral therapy in people with HIV. The assay, immunoSEQ v3.0, was run at survey level. Profiled with immunoSEQ multiplex PCR; TCRdb holds only in-frame clones, not every one. The table has tens of thousands of clones, around 86% seen once. The sequencing used unsorted PBMCs, collected just over 2.6 years after starting antiretroviral therapy. Receptors originate from a man aged 40-49 years with HIV.

This chain connects TRBV9 to TRBJ1-1; TRBD1 is a possible D gene (5 bases). Per the germline V gene, CDR1 is SGDLS and CDR2 is YYNGEE. The CDR3 length is 12 residues. The germline V and J ends were trimmed by 6 bases and 8 bases, with 14 bases remaining between them. The CDR3 spells CASTSRGGEAFF. CDR3 in DNA: TGTGCCAGCACCTCCCGGGGGGGGGAAGCTTTCTTT. The variable domain in full, with the rest retrieved from reference TRBV9 and TRBJ1-1, is DSGVTQTPKHLITATGQRVTLRCSPRSGDLSVYWYQQSLDQGLQFLIQYYNGEERAKGNILERFSAQQFPDLHSELNLSSLELGDSALYFCASTSRGGEAFFGQGTRLTVV.

This chain connects TRBV7-8 to TRBJ2-1, with a possible D match to TRBD2 (6 bases). V lost 7 bases to trimming and J lost 1 base, with 17 bases between them. The CDR3 length is 16 residues. CDR1 SGHVS and CDR2 FQNEAQ come from the germline V gene. The CDR3 DNA is TGTGCCAGCACCTGGAGGGACCAGACTTCCTACAATGAGCAGTTCTTC. This translates into CASTWRDQTSYNEQFF.

V usage is TRBV2 and J usage is TRBJ1-1, with D possibly matching TRBD1 (5 bases). Germline loops: CDR1 SNHLY, CDR2 FYNNEI. Trimming removed 5 bases at V and 6 bases at J, with 19 bases between. The CDR3 is 15 residues long. The CDR3 nucleotides read TGTGCCAGCAGTCGCCTCCCGGGAGAGGGGCCTGAAGCTTTCTTT. Protein product: CASSRLPGEGPEAFF.

V usage is TRBV7-9 and J usage is TRBJ2-7, with 11 bases fitting TRBD2. The junction had 11 bases not matched to a gene; V was cut back by 6 bases and J by 1 base. In germline, CDR1 is SEHNR, CDR2 FQNEAQ (reference sequence). This CDR3 is 17 amino acids long. The CDR3 DNA reads as TGTGCCAGCAGTCGGTCAAAGGGACTAGCGGAATCCTACGAGCAGTACTTC. As protein: CASSRSKGLAESYEQYF.

CDR3 sequence: CASSFQPGTGTSYEQYF. CDR3 nucleotides: TGCGCCAGCAGCTTCCAACCCGGGACAGGGACATCCTACGAGCAGTACTTC. The V gene is TRBV5-1, the J gene TRBJ2-7; 9 bases are a match to TRBD1. This CDR3 comprises 17 residues. With V trimmed by 2 bases and J by 1 base, 10 bases remained unmatched. Germline values: CDR1 SGHRS, CDR2 YFSETQ.

The chain employs TRBV28 and TRBJ1-1; possible D gene TRBD1, 5 bases. The CDR3 spans 14 residues. The germline CDR1 and CDR2 sequences are MDHEN and SYDVKM. The V end was cut by 0 bases, the J end by 7 bases, with 12 bases between. The CDR3 DNA follows: TGTGCCAGCAGTTTATGGACCGGACAAAGTGAAGCTTTCTTT. This sequence encodes CASSLWTGQSEAFF.

The chain joins TRBV7-8 to TRBJ1-1, with D hard to call. The CDR3 extends over 12 amino acids. The germline gives CDR1 SGHVS, CDR2 FQNEAQ. The ends were cut back, 10 bases at V and 1 base at J, with 10 bases in the middle. DNA of the CDR3: TGTGCCACCCATTCATGGAACACTGAAGCTTTCTTT. Translating gives CATHSWNTEAFF.

CDR3 sequence reads: CASSLYETDEQFF. The CDR3 DNA reads TGCGCCAGCAGCTTGTACGAAACGGATGAGCAGTTCTTC. The gene calls are TRBV5-1 and TRBJ2-1; D is uncertain. Germline CDR1 and CDR2: SGHRS and YFSETQ. Between the trimmed V and J ends, which lost 1 base and 8 bases, there was a span of 10 bases. There are 13 residues in the CDR3.

V usage is TRBV7-2 and J usage is TRBJ1-2; 11 bases align to TRBD1. J gave up 3 bases and V 4 bases, and 4 bases lay outside the gene matches. The germline gives CDR1 SGHTA, CDR2 FQGNSA. The CDR3 contains 15 residues. The CDR3 is CASSSGQGAYYGYTF. The CDR3 DNA reads as TGTGCCAGCAGCTCCGGACAGGGGGCATACTATGGCTACACCTTC. The full variable domain, in which reference TRBV7-2 and TRBJ1-2 provide the parts outside the CDR3, is GAGVSQSPSNKVTEKGKDVELRCDPISGHTALYWYRQSLGQGLEFLIYFQGNSAPDKSGLPSDRFSAERTGGSVSTLTIQRTQQEDSAVYLCASSSGQGAYYGYTFGSGTRLTVV.

This clone was found a few times. This chain connects TRBV5-1 to TRBJ1-3; TRBD1 matches 8 bases. The CDR3 contains 16 residues. J gave up 6 bases and V 0 bases, and 8 bases lay outside the gene matches. Germline V gene lookup returns CDR1 SGHRS and CDR2 YFSETQ. In DNA form, the CDR3 reads TGCGCCAGCAGCTTGGAAGGGCAGGGGGCGGAAAACACCATATATTTT. It codes for CASSLEGQGAENTIYF.

J is TRBJ2-7 and V is TRBV5-6, with D unresolved. CDR3 length: 14 amino acids. Germline V gene lookup returns CDR1 SGHDT and CDR2 YYEEEE. V dropped 4 bases and J dropped 2 bases, with 13 bases sitting between them. The CDR3 region has the DNA TGTGCCAGCAGCCCACAGACTCATGCCTACGAGCAGTACTTC. Its translation: CASSPQTHAYEQYF.

CDR3 nucleotides: TGCAGCGTCCGGGACAACACAGATACGCAGTATTTT. Protein sequence: CSVRDNTDTQYF. This rearrangement joins TRBV29-1 to TRBJ2-3; D may be TRBD1 (6 bases). Trimming left V 6 bases short and J 2 bases short, with 9 bases between. The CDR3 is 12 amino acids. Germline V gene lookup returns CDR1 SQVTM and CDR2 ANQGSEA.

This chain joins TRBV7-9 and TRBJ1-1, with no clear D. CDR1 and CDR2 (germline): SEHNR, FQNEAQ (reference sequence). The germline V and J ends were trimmed by 6 bases and 0 bases, with 14 bases remaining between them. The CDR3 is made up of 15 amino acids. This CDR3 reads CASRIERAMNTEAFF. The DNA of the CDR3 is TGTGCCAGCAGGATTGAAAGGGCTATGAACACTGAAGCTTTCTTT.

The rearrangement uses TRBV18 and TRBJ2-2; tentatively, D is TRBD1 (5 bases). The germline gives CDR1 KGHSH, CDR2 LQKENI. The length of the CDR3 is 13 residues. The V end lost 1 base, the J end lost 5 bases, and 5 bases lay between the germline ends. The CDR3 loop is CASSPQGTGELFF. Written as DNA, the CDR3 is TGTGCCAGCTCACCACAGGGGACCGGGGAGCTGTTTTTT. The full variable domain, rest sourced from reference TRBV18 and TRBJ2-2, is NAGVMQNPRHLVRRRGQEARLRCSPMKGHSHVYWYRQLPEEGLKFMVYLQKENIIDESGMPKERFSAEFPKEGPSILRIQQVVRGDSAAYFCASSPQGTGELFFGEGSRLTVL.

This sequence joins TRBV4-2 and TRBJ2-6, with D tentatively TRBD2 (7 bases). In germline, CDR1 is LGHNA, CDR2 YNFKEQ. The CDR3 has 19 residues. The V end lost 0 bases, the J end lost 0 bases, and 15 bases lay between the germline ends. The CDR3 DNA follows: TGTGCCAGCAGCCAAGAGGGGCCGGGGGGCCTCTCTGGGGCCAACGTCCTGACTTTC. Its protein product is CASSQEGPGGLSGANVLTF.

This rearrangement joins TRBV4-2 to TRBJ2-1; a weak D match, TRBD1 (6 bases). This CDR3 has 15 residues. V lost 0 bases, J lost 6 bases, and 12 bases lay in between. The V gene's germline CDR1 is LGHNA and CDR2 YNFKEQ. CDR3 sequence (DNA): TGTGCCAGCAGCCAAGACAGGGGCGCCCCCAATGAGCAGTTCTTC. Translating gives CASSQDRGAPNEQFF.

The chain uses TRBV7-9 and TRBJ1-1, with D maybe TRBD1 (5 bases). The CDR3 is 18 amino acids. CDR1 is SEHNR and CDR2 is FQNEAQ in the germline V gene (reference sequence). The V end was cut by 1 base, the J end by 2 bases, with 20 bases between. The CDR3 loop is CASSLGGGRARHNTEAFF. In nucleotides, the CDR3 is TGTGCCAGCAGCTTAGGTGGGGGTCGGGCCAGGCACAACACTGAAGCTTTCTTT.

The chain employs TRBV5-1 and TRBJ2-1; a possible D gene is TRBD2 (6 bases). Germline CDR1 SGHRS, CDR2 YFSETQ. CDR3 length: 15 residues. V was pared by 2 bases and J by 8 bases, with 17 bases between. The chain's CDR3 is CASSLGTGVVDEQFF. The CDR3 coding sequence is TGCGCCAGCAGCTTAGGAACGGGGGTAGTCGATGAGCAGTTCTTC.

CDR3 sequence: CASSLYRAARYREQYF. The CDR3 DNA reads TGTGCCAGCAGCCTCTACAGGGCCGCCAGATATCGCGAGCAGTACTTC. The chain links TRBV5-6 to TRBJ2-7; weak D call: TRBD1 (6 bases). CDR3 length equals 16 residues. The V end was cut by 4 bases, the J end by 6 bases, with 23 bases between. The V gene's germline CDR1 is SGHDT and CDR2 YYEEEE.

The CDR3, as DNA: TGCGCCAGCAGCCAATCAGGCCCAGGCTTGAACACTGAAGCTTTCTTT. Its protein is CASSQSGPGLNTEAFF. V gene TRBV4-1 combines with J gene TRBJ1-1; the D is unclear. Germline V gene lookup returns CDR1 MGHRA and CDR2 YSYEKL. The CDR3 covers 16 residues. Between the trimmed V and J ends, which lost 2 bases and 0 bases, there was a span of 13 bases.

V usage is TRBV9 and J usage is TRBJ2-7; D remains ambiguous. This CDR3 has 15 residues. Trimming removed 0 bases at V and 2 bases at J, with 12 bases between. The germline V gene encodes CDR1 SGDLS and CDR2 YYNGEE. CDR3 sequence (DNA): TGTGCCAGCAGCGTAGAGCCCGAGCAACCCTACGAGCAGTACTTC. It codes for CASSVEPEQPYEQYF.

The CDR3 DNA reads as TGCGCCAGCAGCCAACGAGCGGGAGTTCACAATGAGCAGTTCTTC. Translation: CASSQRAGVHNEQFF. The chain links TRBV4-1 to TRBJ2-1; 8 nucleotides line up with TRBD2. This CDR3 is built from 15 residues. J gave up 5 bases and V 2 bases, and 5 bases lay outside the gene matches. Germline CDR1 reads MGHRA; CDR2 reads YSYEKL.

The gene calls are TRBV19 and TRBJ1-2; 10 positions agree with TRBD1. In germline, CDR1 is LNHDA, CDR2 SQIVND (reference sequence). Unmatched junction bases numbered 6, after V lost 11 bases and J lost 6 bases. The CDR3 runs 12 residues. CDR3 coding DNA: TGTGCCGGCCGGGACAGGGGTGATGGCTACACCTTC. It yields the protein CAGRDRGDGYTF. The full variable domain, its missing parts supplied by reference TRBV19 and TRBJ1-2, is DGGITQSPKYLFRKEGQNVTLSCEQNLNHDAMYWYRQDPGQGLRLIYYSQIVNDFQKGDIAEGYSVSREKKESFPLTVTSAQKNPTAFYLCAGRDRGDGYTFGSGTRLTVV.

The rearrangement links TRBV23-1 to TRBJ2-7; no clear D gene. TRBV23-1 qualifies as an ORF whose function is uncertain. V gave up 0 bases and J gave up 2 bases, with 2 bases separating them. The CDR3 is 12 residues long. DNA for the CDR3: TGCGCCAGCAGTCAATCAGCCTACGAGCAGTACTTC. Its translation: CASSQSAYEQYF.

The chain links TRBV28 to TRBJ2-4; weak D call: TRBD1 (6 bases). The CDR3 consists of 14 residues. Germline lookup yields CDR1 MDHEN and CDR2 SYDVKM. V was trimmed by 0 bases and J by 12 bases, leaving 15 bases between them. CDR3 amino acids: CASSLWNDRITQYF. The CDR3 nucleotides read TGTGCCAGCAGTTTATGGAATGACAGGATAACTCAGTACTTC. The full variable domain, rest sourced from reference TRBV28 and TRBJ2-4, is DVKVTQSSRYLVKRTGEKVFLECVQDMDHENMFWYRQDPGLGLRLIYFSYDVKMKEKGDIPEGYSVSREKKERFSLILESASTNQTSMYLCASSLWNDRITQYFGAGTRLSVL.

The genes are TRBV27 and TRBJ2-7, with D unclear. The germline V gene encodes CDR1 MNHEY and CDR2 SMNVEV (reference sequence). The CDR3 sequence is 15 residues long. V was pared by 0 bases and J by 4 bases, with 13 bases between. As DNA, the CDR3 is TGTGCCAGCAGTTTATCAAGGGCATCTGGATACGAGCAGTACTTC. It yields the protein CASSLSRASGYEQYF.

V gene TRBV6-1 combines with J gene TRBJ1-5; a weak D match, TRBD1 (5 bases). This CDR3 comprises 15 residues. The germline V gene encodes CDR1 MNHNS and CDR2 SASEGT. Trimming pared 8 bases from V and 2 bases from J, leaving 16 bases between. This CDR3 is CASRGGRAGNQPQHF. CDR3 bases: TGTGCCAGCCGGGGGGGGAGGGCGGGCAATCAGCCCCAGCATTTT.

This chain joins TRBV7-8 and TRBJ2-2; D perhaps matches TRBD1 (6 bases). Germline-derived CDR1 and CDR2 are SGHVS and FQNEAQ. Trimming took 5 bases from V and 3 from J, leaving 10 bases between them. The CDR3 runs to 14 residues. The CDR3 DNA reads as TGTGCCAGCAGCATTCGACAGGACACCGGGGAGCTGTTTTTT. Translating gives CASSIRQDTGELFF.

The chain is built from TRBV7-9 and TRBJ2-1, with 8 bases fitting TRBD1. This CDR3 is 17 amino acids long. V gave up 2 bases and J gave up 5 bases; unmatched junction bases: 11. Per germline, CDR1 SEHNR and CDR2 FQNEAQ (reference sequence). The CDR3 DNA is TGTGCCAGCAGCTTACCGTCTCTGGGGGACAGGAACAATGAGCAGTTCTTC. It codes for CASSLPSLGDRNNEQFF.